This passage covers 32 T cell receptor beta chains from one sample sequenced in a study of monozygotic twins with inflammatory bowel disease. TCRdb reprocessed the 5' RACE reads and stores each CDR3 protein as one record, lacking DNA. This specimen shows some 150,000 distinct CDR3 sequences; the ten leading clones hold approximately 2.4%. The sequencing sample was made of blood. Receptor source: a human donor with ulcerative colitis or Crohn's disease, or a healthy co-twin of an affected twin (not recorded which).

The rearrangement joins TRBV7-9 to TRBJ2-1; TCRdb's D call, TRBD2, is unchecked because there is no DNA. The germline gives CDR1 SEHNR, CDR2 FQNEAQ (reference sequence). The CDR3 is 17 amino acids. This CDR3 is CASSRHGRLAGAVQQFF.

The chain carries TRBV4-3 and TRBJ2-2. This CDR3 has 15 residues. Germline V gene data show CDR1 as LGHNA and CDR2 as YSLEER. CDR3 loop: CASSQDMENTGELFF.

The gene calls are TRBV14 and TRBJ2-7; TCRdb proposes TRBD1, but this gene call is untestable without DNA. CDR1 and CDR2 from the germline V gene are SGHDN and FVKESK. The CDR3 totals 14 residues. CDR3 protein: CASSQDPAGREQYF.

CDR3 sequence: CASSQTLQQGHYGYTF. The chain uses TRBV4-1 and TRBJ1-2; the D gene TCRdb calls, TRBD1, cannot be checked with no DNA. Per germline, CDR1 MGHRA and CDR2 YSYEKL. CDR3 length: 16 amino acids.

This chain's CDR3 is CASSSYRGSPYEQYF. The chain is built from TRBV7-8 and TRBJ2-7; TCRdb's D call, TRBD1, is unchecked because there is no DNA. The CDR3 runs 15 residues. CDR1 and CDR2 (germline): SGHVS, FQNEAQ.

V and J are TRBV7-2 and TRBJ2-3; TCRdb's D gene call, TRBD1, goes unchecked for lack of DNA. Germline V CDR1 and CDR2: SGHTA, FQGNSA. The CDR3 loop spans 14 amino acids. This chain's CDR3 is CASSLGQPGDTQYF.

The J gene is TRBJ2-1, the V gene TRBV4-3; TCRdb proposes TRBD1, but this gene call is untestable without DNA. The germline CDR1 and CDR2 sequences are LGHNA and YSLEER. This CDR3 contains 18 residues. This CDR3 is CASSQDRGSAIPYNEQFF.

The rearrangement links TRBV20-1 to TRBJ2-5; TCRdb outputs TRBD1, but without DNA this stays unchecked. The CDR3 runs to 14 residues. Germline V lookup: CDR1 DFQATT, CDR2 SNEGSKA (reference sequence). The CDR3 is CSAHAGRGKETQYF.

V and J are TRBV20-1 and TRBJ1-5; TCRdb's D call of TRBD1 is untestable without DNA. CDR3 size: 16 residues. The germline V gene encodes CDR1 DFQATT and CDR2 SNEGSKA (reference sequence). CDR3 amino acids: CSARGTGRIFNQPQHF.

The J gene is TRBJ1-5, the V gene TRBV20-1; TCRdb selects TRBD1, and the lack of DNA leaves this call unchecked. Germline CDR1 DFQATT, CDR2 SNEGSKA (reference sequence). This CDR3 contains 17 residues. This CDR3 reads CSARVWEGRYSNQPQHF.

The chain joins TRBV7-2 to TRBJ2-3. The CDR3 extends over 11 amino acids. CDR1 and CDR2 from the germline V gene are SGHTA and FQGNSA. The CDR3 here is CASRLADTQYF.

This chain uses TRBV7-9 with TRBJ2-7; TCRdb calls TRBD2, which cannot be checked without DNA. Per germline, CDR1 SEHNR and CDR2 FQNEAQ (reference sequence). The CDR3 sequence is 12 residues long. The CDR3 is CASSWGDYEQYF.

This sequence joins TRBV5-1 and TRBJ1-2; TCRdb reports TRBD1, a call that lacks DNA to check it against. The length of the CDR3 is 13 residues. CDR1 SGHRS and CDR2 YFSETQ come from the germline V gene. The CDR3 sequence is CASSQQDIYGYTF.

This chain connects TRBV7-9 to TRBJ1-2; TCRdb's assignment of TRBD1 cannot be checked, as there is no DNA. This CDR3 comprises 15 residues. Germline values: CDR1 SEHNR, CDR2 FQNEAQ (reference sequence). The CDR3 protein is CASSPPLDLRYGYTF.

The chain has TRBV11-2 and TRBJ2-1. Germline V gene lookup returns CDR1 SGHAT and CDR2 FQNNGV. The CDR3 sequence is 17 residues long. CDR3 region: CASSRIGSGTTNNEQFF.

The chain couples TRBV9 to TRBJ2-1; there is no DNA to check the TCRdb D call of TRBD1. This CDR3 is 15 amino acids long. Germline V CDR1 and CDR2: SGDLS, YYNGEE. CDR3 protein: CASSVGDRERNEQFF.

V is TRBV30 and J is TRBJ2-7; the D call of TRBD1 rests on TCRdb alone, since no DNA is present to check it. Germline CDR1 GTSNPN, CDR2 SVGIG (reference sequence). The CDR3 consists of 13 residues. CDR3 protein: CACTGPYSYEQYF.

The chain uses TRBV7-9 and TRBJ1-4; checking the TCRdb D call of TRBD1 is not possible without DNA. The germline gives CDR1 SEHNR, CDR2 FQNEAQ (reference sequence). CDR3 length: 15 amino acids. CDR3 region: CASSLAGTVAEKLFF.

V gene TRBV6-6 combines with J gene TRBJ1-2; TCRdb selects TRBD1, and the lack of DNA leaves this call unchecked. Looked up from germline, CDR1 is MNHNY and CDR2 is SVGAGI (reference sequence). This CDR3 is built from 14 residues. CDR3 loop: CASSYDRGMDGYTF.

CDR3 loop: CASSLVLTEAFF. The chain employs TRBV7-8 and TRBJ1-1. The CDR3 spans 12 residues. CDR1 SGHVS and CDR2 FQNEAQ come from the germline V gene.

CDR3 amino acids: CASSQARGGADTQYF. The chain has TRBV4-2 and TRBJ2-3; the D gene TCRdb calls, TRBD2, cannot be checked with no DNA. The CDR3 is 15 residues long. The germline gives CDR1 LGHNA, CDR2 YNFKEQ.

The chain has TRBV4-3 and TRBJ2-4; the TRBD1 assignment by TCRdb is unverifiable without DNA. The germline V gene encodes CDR1 LGHNA and CDR2 YSLEER. The CDR3 consists of 16 residues. This CDR3 reads CASSHGTGDAKNIQYF.

This chain uses TRBV5-6 with TRBJ1-5. Germline CDR1 and CDR2: SGHDT and YYEEEE. This CDR3 is 13 amino acids long. CDR3 region: CASSLGWNQPQHF.

This chain joins TRBV25-1 and TRBJ1-1. The length of the CDR3 is 16 residues. Germline CDR1 MGHDK, CDR2 SYGVNS. The CDR3 is CASSESLGSLNTEAFF.

This chain uses TRBV20-1 with TRBJ1-1; without DNA, the TCRdb call of TRBD1 cannot be checked. Germline assignment: CDR1 DFQATT and CDR2 SNEGSKA (reference sequence). This CDR3 is 14 amino acids long. CDR3 in amino acids: CSAGKTGRNTEAFF.

This sequence joins TRBV18 and TRBJ2-7; the TRBD1 assignment by TCRdb is unverifiable without DNA. From germline, CDR1 is KGHSH and CDR2 LQKENI. This CDR3 has 14 residues. CDR3 sequence reads: CASSPGQGINEQYF.

The chain is built from TRBV3-1 and TRBJ1-5; TCRdb calls TRBD1, which cannot be checked without DNA. The CDR3 contains 15 residues. Germline CDR1 LGHDT, CDR2 YNNKEL (reference sequence). CDR3 protein: CASSVDATGSQPQHF.

The CDR3 spells CASSAAVAKNIQYF. The V and J genes are TRBV7-2 and TRBJ2-4. The germline V gene has CDR1 SGHTA and CDR2 FQGNSA. The CDR3 sequence is 14 residues long.

The chain combines TRBV27 with TRBJ1-5. CDR1 and CDR2 from the germline V gene are MNHEY and SMNVEV (reference sequence). The length of the CDR3 is 14 residues. The CDR3 here is CASSLSWGGQPQHF.

The V and J genes are TRBV7-2 and TRBJ2-1; absent DNA, TCRdb's TRBD1 call cannot be checked. The CDR3 spans 15 residues. From germline, CDR1 is SGHTA and CDR2 FQGNSA. The chain's CDR3 is CASSLSPDAYNEQFF.

V is TRBV14 and J is TRBJ2-1. This CDR3 region has 12 residues. Germline V gene lookup returns CDR1 SGHDN and CDR2 FVKESK. CDR3 loop: CASSQESNEQFF.

The CDR3 loop reads CASSLKDTGGYTF. The genes are TRBV12-3 or TRBV12-4 and TRBJ1-2; no DNA is available, so the TRBD1 call from TCRdb remains unchecked. The CDR3 has 13 residues.